The entry below describes one T cell receptor beta chain. The sample belongs to a study of long-term antiretroviral therapy in people with HIV. Each donor provided at least one pre-ART PBMC sample and at least two post-ART PBMC samples. The assay used was immunoSEQ (version v3.0), run at survey level. The method was immunoSEQ multiplex PCR; TCRdb's version includes in-frame clones alone and lacks a portion of them. The table shows 20,000 to 25,000 clones, with around 80% occurring only once. Per the germline V gene, CDR1 is SNHLY and CDR2 is FYNNEI. The length of the CDR3 is 11 residues. V trimming: 1 base; J trimming: 14 bases; junction bases outside the gene matches: 4.

Sequenced material: unsorted PBMCs, taken 0.5 years before starting antiretroviral therapy. The TCR originated in a man aged 35-49 years with HIV. The rearrangement uses TRBV2 and TRBJ2-5; 7 bases are shared with TRBD2. The CDR3 sequence is CASSEEGLPYF. DNA for the CDR3: TGTGCCAGCAGTGAAGAGGGACTACCCTACTTC.